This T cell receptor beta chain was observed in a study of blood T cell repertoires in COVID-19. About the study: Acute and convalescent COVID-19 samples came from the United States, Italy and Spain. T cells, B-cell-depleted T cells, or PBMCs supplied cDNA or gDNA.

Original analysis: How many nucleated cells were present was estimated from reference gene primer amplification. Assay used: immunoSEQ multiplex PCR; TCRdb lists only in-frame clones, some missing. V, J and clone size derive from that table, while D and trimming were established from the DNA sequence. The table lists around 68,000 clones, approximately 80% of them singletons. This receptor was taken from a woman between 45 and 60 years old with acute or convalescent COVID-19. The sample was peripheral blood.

CDR3 DNA sequence: TGTGCCAGCAGAGTCCAGGACTACACTGAAGCTTTCTTT. Translating it yields CASRVQDYTEAFF. The chain has TRBV6-5 and TRBJ1-1; D is unresolved. The CDR3 sequence is 13 residues long. V lost 6 bases to trimming and J lost 3 bases, with 11 bases between them. Germline assignment: CDR1 MNHEY and CDR2 SVGAGI.